These 19 T cell receptor beta chains originate from one sample sequenced in a study of beta chain features in type 1 diabetes. The whole isolated RNA underwent reverse transcription, so sequencing captured expressed TCRB transcripts. Using immunoSEQ multiplex PCR, the repertoire was profiled, and TCRdb retains in-frame clones only, with some absent. The top ten hold 0.65% of the sample, which has about 150,000 clones, about 8.1% seen once. Sequenced material: central memory CD4+ T cells from blood. These TCRs come from a man aged 18 to 30 in good health.

The chain employs TRBV18 and TRBJ2-3; D remains ambiguous. CDR1 is KGHSH, CDR2 LQKENI, per germline. This CDR3 comprises 13 residues. V was cut by 3 bases and J by 6 bases, with 10 bases left in between. The CDR3 loop reads CASSPPLADTQYF. The CDR3 DNA sequence: TGTGCCAGCTCACCCCCATTAGCCGATACGCAGTATTTT. The whole variable domain, filled in from reference TRBV18 and TRBJ2-3, reads NAGVMQNPRHLVRRRGQEARLRCSPMKGHSHVYWYRQLPEEGLKFMVYLQKENIIDESGMPKERFSAEFPKEGPSILRIQQVVRGDSAAYFCASSPPLADTQYFGPGTRLTVL.

The V gene is TRBV7-2, the J gene TRBJ2-7; TRBD1 matches at 8 bases. V lost 1 base, J lost 5 bases, and 13 bases stayed unmatched. The CDR3 has 17 residues. Germline CDR1 is SGHTA and CDR2 is FQGNSA. CDR3 nucleotide sequence: TGTGCCAGCAGCTTAGGGTATCTCGGACAGGGTTATAACGAGCAGTACTTC. Translating it yields CASSLGYLGQGYNEQYF.

The chain carries TRBV19 and TRBJ2-5; 8 bases are shared with TRBD2. Per germline, CDR1 LNHDA and CDR2 SQIVND (reference sequence). V shed 2 bases and J 1 base; nucleotides not matched to a gene: 3. The CDR3 totals 15 residues. In nucleotides, the CDR3 is TGTGCCAGTAGTATAAGCGGGGGACTCCAAGAGACCCAGTACTTC. This codes for CASSISGGLQETQYF.

This clone was observed a handful of times. This rearrangement joins TRBV6-5 to TRBJ1-2; a possible D gene is TRBD1 (5 bases). The CDR3 runs to 14 residues. Germline V gene data show CDR1 as MNHEY and CDR2 as SVGAGI. V was clipped by 7 bases and J by 4 bases, with 16 bases between them. In nucleotides, the CDR3 is TGTGCCAGCACCGCATACTGGGGCAGCTATGGCTACACCTTC. Translated: CASTAYWGSYGYTF.

The chain links TRBV11-1 to TRBJ1-4; weak D call: TRBD1 (6 bases). Between the trimmed V and J ends, which lost 6 bases and 7 bases, there was a span of 21 bases. The germline CDR1 and CDR2 sequences are SGHAT and FQDESV (reference sequence). The CDR3 has 16 residues. CDR3 in DNA: TGTGCCAGCAGTCCCCGGGACACCACAAGGGGTGAAAAACTGTTTTTT. Protein: CASSPRDTTRGEKLFF.

This clone was seen at least ten times. The chain employs TRBV30 and TRBJ1-2, with 8 bases that match TRBD1. CDR1 is GTSNPN, CDR2 SVGIG, per germline (reference sequence). The trim removed 4 bases at V and 8 bases at J, leaving 6 bases unmatched. The length of the CDR3 is 12 residues. The CDR3 DNA follows: TGTGCCTGGAACATCCGGGACAGGGGCTACACCTTC. It codes for CAWNIRDRGYTF.

This clone was seen a few times. The chain joins TRBV30 to TRBJ2-1, with 10 bases that match TRBD2. V shed 5 bases and J 9 bases; nucleotides not matched to a gene: 10. The germline CDR1 and CDR2 sequences are GTSNPN and SVGIG (reference sequence). There are 14 residues in the CDR3. The DNA of the CDR3 is TGTGCCTGGCGGAGCGGGACTAGCGTCGGTGAGCAGTTCTTC. This codes for CAWRSGTSVGEQFF.

This clone has only a few counts. Other DNA sequences in this specimen translate into the identical CDR3. The chain uses TRBV30 and TRBJ1-4, with a possible D match to TRBD1 (6 bases). Per the germline V gene, CDR1 is GTSNPN and CDR2 is SVGIG (reference sequence). This CDR3 region has 14 residues. The germline V and J ends were trimmed by 0 bases and 5 bases, with 10 bases remaining between them. DNA for the CDR3: TGTGCCTGGAGTGTACTCGGACAGAATGAAAAACTGTTTTTT. This sequence encodes CAWSVLGQNEKLFF.

The chain uses TRBV10-3 and TRBJ1-6, with D unclear. Germline V lookup: CDR1 ENHRY, CDR2 SYGVKD. The CDR3 extends over 14 amino acids. Between the trimmed V and J ends, which lost 3 bases and 7 bases, there was a span of 10 bases. The CDR3 DNA follows: TGTGCCATCAGTGACAACGGGGAAAATTCACCCCTCCACTTT. Its protein is CAISDNGENSPLHF.

This clone was observed a handful of times. The chain carries TRBV7-2 and TRBJ1-3; no reliable D call. Trimming removed 5 bases from V and 4 bases from J, with 12 bases in between. This CDR3 has 14 residues. Germline CDR1 is SGHTA and CDR2 is FQGNSA. CDR3: CASSQNPTGNTIYF. The CDR3 bases are TGTGCCAGCAGCCAGAATCCAACGGGAAACACCATATATTTT.

This clone came up a few times. The chain couples TRBV9 to TRBJ2-2; no reliable D call. The CDR3 sequence is 15 residues long. CDR1 is SGDLS and CDR2 is YYNGEE in the germline V gene. V lost 0 bases and J 4 bases, leaving 10 bases between the germline ends. CDR3 nucleotides: TGTGCCAGCAGCGTAGGAAATCTAGGCACCGGGGAGCTGTTTTTT. It encodes CASSVGNLGTGELFF. The whole variable domain, filled in from reference TRBV9 and TRBJ2-2, reads DSGVTQTPKHLITATGQRVTLRCSPRSGDLSVYWYQQSLDQGLQFLIQYYNGEERAKGNILERFSAQQFPDLHSELNLSSLELGDSALYFCASSVGNLGTGELFFGEGSRLTVL.

This clone was detected only a few times. The V and J genes are TRBV9 and TRBJ1-2, with D perhaps TRBD1 (6 bases). The length of the CDR3 is 15 residues. V was pared by 4 bases and J by 4 bases, with 17 bases between. CDR1 SGDLS and CDR2 YYNGEE come from the germline V gene. CDR3 loop: CASSLRWDTLYGYTF. CDR3 coding DNA: TGTGCCAGCAGCCTGAGGTGGGACACGCTCTATGGCTACACCTTC. Filled out from reference TRBV9 and TRBJ1-2, the complete variable domain reads DSGVTQTPKHLITATGQRVTLRCSPRSGDLSVYWYQQSLDQGLQFLIQYYNGEERAKGNILERFSAQQFPDLHSELNLSSLELGDSALYFCASSLRWDTLYGYTFGSGTRLTVV.

The V call is TRBV5-1, the J call TRBJ1-2; no definite D call. The CDR3 has 13 amino acids. V was trimmed by 5 bases and J by 6 bases, leaving 14 bases between them. Per germline, CDR1 SGHRS and CDR2 YFSETQ. CDR3: CASSFQGEHGYTF. DNA of the CDR3: TGCGCCAGCAGTTTTCAAGGAGAGCATGGCTACACCTTC.

This clone has only a few counts. This rearrangement joins TRBV12-5 to TRBJ2-1; weak D call: TRBD2 (6 bases). CDR1 and CDR2 (germline): LGHNT, FRNRAP. CDR3 length: 13 amino acids. Trimming stripped 4 bases from V and 5 bases from J, with 9 bases between. The CDR3 protein is CASGSGTDNEQFF. The CDR3 DNA is TGTGCTAGTGGTTCGGGGACTGACAATGAGCAGTTCTTC.

This chain joins TRBV19 and TRBJ2-7; 9 bases fit TRBD1. Germline V gene sequence: CDR1 LNHDA, CDR2 SQIVND (reference sequence). The length of the CDR3 is 14 residues. The J segment lost 5 bases and the V segment lost 6 bases, leaving 8 bases of the junction unmatched. CDR3 DNA sequence: TGTGCCAGTAGGCGACGGGACAGGGCACACGAGCAGTACTTC. Protein sequence: CASRRRDRAHEQYF.

The CDR3 DNA is TGTGCCAGCAGCCGGACAAGGAACACTGAAGCTTTCTTT. Residues: CASSRTRNTEAFF. The chain employs TRBV7-8 and TRBJ1-1; D might be TRBD1 (5 bases). This CDR3 comprises 13 residues. The V gene lost 5 bases and the J gene lost 1 base, with 8 bases spanning the gap. Per the germline V gene, CDR1 is SGHVS and CDR2 is FQNEAQ.

The CDR3 nucleotides are TGCGCCAGCAGCTTGGATGGGACAGACTACGAGCAGTACTTC. This gives the protein CASSLDGTDYEQYF. The rearrangement uses TRBV5-1 and TRBJ2-7, with TRBD1 identical over 7 bases. The trim removed 0 bases at V and 3 bases at J, leaving 3 bases unmatched. Germline lookup yields CDR1 SGHRS and CDR2 YFSETQ. This CDR3 has 14 residues.

V usage is TRBV2 and J usage is TRBJ2-5; weak D call: TRBD1 (5 bases). The CDR3 extends over 13 amino acids. Germline CDR1 is SNHLY and CDR2 is FYNNEI. V was trimmed by 8 bases and J by 2 bases, leaving 12 bases between them. CDR3 DNA: TGTGCCAGCGGAAGGGGTTATCAAGAGACCCAGTACTTC. It specifies CASGRGYQETQYF.

Many counts were recorded for this clone. V is TRBV9 and J is TRBJ1-2, with a possible D match to TRBD1 (5 bases). This CDR3 contains 16 residues. V lost 4 bases, J lost 0 bases, and 16 bases lay in between. Germline V gene lookup returns CDR1 SGDLS and CDR2 YYNGEE. CDR3 loop: CASSFVQEPANYGYTF. The DNA of the CDR3 is TGTGCCAGCAGCTTCGTACAGGAACCAGCTAACTATGGCTACACCTTC.